This T cell receptor beta chain came from a study of cytomegalovirus exposure and HLA in healthy donors. The PCR employed 60 Vbeta primers together with 13 Jbeta primers. Here immunoSEQ multiplex PCR was the method, and the copy in TCRdb shows in-frame clones only, minus some. The sample consists of fewer than 200,000 clones, roughly 70% of them appearing once. The sequenced sample consisted of PBMCs. This TCR derives from a woman aged 40 to 50 in good health and CMV-seropositive.

This chain's CDR3 is CASSLDPSGVLGEQYF. In nucleotides, the CDR3 is TGTGCCAGCAGCTTGGACCCTAGCGGCGTCTTGGGCGAGCAGTACTTC. The V gene is TRBV5-6, the J gene TRBJ2-7; 7 nucleotides match TRBD2. The germline V gene has CDR1 SGHDT and CDR2 YYEEEE. The CDR3 extends over 16 amino acids. J was trimmed by 6 bases and V by 0 bases; bases with no gene match: 12.